The T cell receptor beta chain under discussion was sequenced for a study of T cells expressing NK-cell markers. Across the whole study: In the group of eight sequenced donors, seven were HCMV-seropositive and one was seronegative.

Points on this clonotype: Its antigen is unidentified.

CDR1 SGHRS and CDR2 YFSETQ come from the germline V gene. The CDR3 covers 18 residues. The study, taken as a whole, reports: No clear determination of HCMV specificity was made for expanded NKG2C+ T cell clones.

5'RACE template switching built TCR beta cDNA with unique molecular identifiers. TCRdb processed the 5' RACE reads again and assigns one entry to each CDR3 protein, with no DNA. The data include 500,000 to 700,000 distinct CDR3 sequences; the top ten clones carry around 3.3%. The sequenced sample consisted of blood T cells: a sorted CD56 or NKG2C T cell subset, CD4+ or CD8+ T cells, or bulk PBMC T cells (not recorded which). The chain is built from TRBV5-1 and TRBJ2-2; TCRdb's D call of TRBD2 is untestable without DNA. The TCR was taken from a man between 18 and 35 years old in good health. The CDR3 is CASSLATSGRAGTGELFF.